Presented here are 24 T cell receptor beta chains from one specimen sequenced in a study of beta chain features in type 1 diabetes. Of the isolated RNA, all was reverse transcribed, and so the sequenced material was expressed TCRB transcripts. TCRdb's table, derived via immunoSEQ multiplex PCR, lists solely in-frame clones and lacks some. There are 95,000 to 150,000 clones in the sample; roughly 17% occur only once, and around 2.5% lies in the top ten. No antigen is known for these receptors. Notes on the study in general: TCRB CDR3s from Type 1 diabetes patients were moderately but significantly shorter in all four CD4+ subsets.

Sequenced sample: central memory CD4+ T cells from blood. Receptor source: a man aged 18 to 29 with type 1 diabetes.

Only a few counts were recorded for this clone. V is TRBV29-1 and J is TRBJ1-1; 8 bases are a match to TRBD1. J lost 6 bases, V lost 6 bases, and 6 bases had no gene match. The CDR3 loop spans 12 amino acids. Germline V gene lookup returns CDR1 SQVTM and CDR2 ANQGSEA. The CDR3 region is CSVDREIAEAFF. The CDR3, as DNA: TGCAGCGTGGACAGGGAGATAGCTGAAGCTTTCTTT.

The rearrangement links TRBV13 to TRBJ1-3; D is unresolved. The V end lost 4 bases, the J end lost 0 bases, and 7 bases lay between the germline ends. The CDR3 is made up of 14 amino acids. Germline V gene lookup returns CDR1 PRHDT and CDR2 FYEKMQ (reference sequence). CDR3 in amino acids: CASSSTSSGNTIYF. For the CDR3, the DNA is TGTGCCAGCAGCTCGACGAGCTCTGGAAACACCATATATTTT.

To note about this clone: Other nucleotide sequences from this sample produce the same CDR3. The V gene is TRBV7-9, the J gene TRBJ2-5; 7 bases are a match to TRBD2. V was clipped by 2 bases and J by 4 bases; unmatched bases: 1. CDR3 length equals 13 residues. The germline V gene encodes CDR1 SEHNR and CDR2 FQNEAQ (reference sequence). In DNA form, the CDR3 reads TGTGCCAGCAGCTTAACGGGAGGAGAGACCCAGTACTTC. This gives the protein CASSLTGGETQYF.

The chain is built from TRBV30 and TRBJ2-1; 11 nucleotides agree with TRBD2. The V gene's germline CDR1 is GTSNPN and CDR2 SVGIG (reference sequence). V trimming: 2 bases; J trimming: 5 bases; junction bases outside the gene matches: 5. The CDR3 is made up of 15 amino acids. The chain's CDR3 is CAWSRQGLADNEQFF. The CDR3 DNA sequence: TGTGCCTGGAGTAGACAGGGACTAGCGGACAATGAGCAGTTCTTC.

This clone was observed a handful of times. V gene TRBV18 combines with J gene TRBJ2-5, with unresolved D. Germline CDR1 is KGHSH and CDR2 is LQKENI. The CDR3 has 13 residues. V lost 0 bases to trimming and J lost 2 bases, with 4 bases between them. CDR3 loop: CASSPPFQETQYF. CDR3 in DNA: TGTGCCAGCTCACCACCCTTTCAAGAGACCCAGTACTTC. Combining the CDR3 with reference TRBV18 and TRBJ2-5 gives the whole variable domain NAGVMQNPRHLVRRRGQEARLRCSPMKGHSHVYWYRQLPEEGLKFMVYLQKENIIDESGMPKERFSAEFPKEGPSILRIQQVVRGDSAAYFCASSPPFQETQYFGPGTRLLVL.

The gene calls are TRBV6-5 and TRBJ1-1; 9 nucleotides align to TRBD1. CDR3 length: 16 residues. The germline gives CDR1 MNHEY, CDR2 SVGAGI. V trimming: 2 bases; J trimming: 4 bases; junction bases outside the gene matches: 8. The DNA for the CDR3 is TGTGCCAGCAGTTACGGGACACAGGGGGCCTCCACTGAAGCTTTCTTT. It yields the protein CASSYGTQGASTEAFF.

This clone was seen more than once but under ten times. V is TRBV30 and J is TRBJ2-5; tentative D call: TRBD2 (6 bases). Trimming removed 4 bases from V and 0 bases from J, with 12 bases in between. The CDR3 is 14 residues long. Germline V gene data show CDR1 as GTSNPN and CDR2 as SVGIG (reference sequence). The CDR3 reads CAWILSGYQETQYF. CDR3 coding DNA: TGTGCCTGGATACTAAGCGGGTACCAAGAGACCCAGTACTTC.

The gene calls are TRBV4-3 and TRBJ2-3; 10 bases map to TRBD1. In germline, CDR1 is LGHNA, CDR2 YSLEER. Trimming took 3 bases from V and 5 from J; bases not matched to a gene: 2. The CDR3 runs 14 residues. In DNA, the CDR3 is TGCGCCAGCAGCCAGGGACAGGGGTTAGATACGCAGTATTTT. Its translation is CASSQGQGLDTQYF.

V gene TRBV7-9 combines with J gene TRBJ2-5; the D is unclear. V was pared by 6 bases and J by 1 base, with 3 bases between. This CDR3 spans 11 amino acids. Germline V lookup: CDR1 SEHNR, CDR2 FQNEAQ (reference sequence). CDR3 sequence: CASSFQETQYF. In DNA form, the CDR3 reads TGTGCCAGCAGTTTCCAAGAGACCCAGTACTTC.

The chain has TRBV27 and TRBJ1-2; maybe TRBD1 (6 bases). Looked up from germline, CDR1 is MNHEY and CDR2 is SMNVEV (reference sequence). The CDR3 is 15 amino acids. Deletions cut 5 bases from V and 2 bases from J, with 15 bases between. CDR3 protein: CASSARRQANYGYTF. The CDR3 nucleotides read TGTGCCAGCAGTGCCCGGCGACAGGCGAACTATGGCTACACCTTC.

In its sample, this clone was seen many times. This chain uses TRBV9 with TRBJ1-4; 9 nucleotides align to TRBD1. With 3 bases clipped from V and 8 bases from J, the junction kept 8 bases outside the gene matches. In germline, CDR1 is SGDLS, CDR2 YYNGEE. CDR3 size: 15 residues. The CDR3, as DNA: TGTGCCAGCAGCGGCGCTCGGACAGGGGTGGAAAAACTGTTTTTT. Its protein product is CASSGARTGVEKLFF.

This clone appeared a few times. Since a much larger clone is just one base distant, this may be a read error. The sample contains more than one DNA sequence encoding this CDR3. The chain combines TRBV30 with TRBJ2-5, with D possibly matching TRBD2 (6 bases). The V end lost 5 bases, the J end lost 5 bases, and 9 bases lay between the germline ends. This CDR3 is 11 amino acids long. The germline V gene has CDR1 GTSNPN and CDR2 SVGIG (reference sequence). The CDR3 protein is CAWGGGETQYF. CDR3 sequence (DNA): TGTGCCTGGGGTGGGGGGGAGACCCAGTACTTC. Together with reference TRBV30 and TRBJ2-5, the CDR3 gives the full variable domain: SQTIHQWPATLVQPVGSPLSLECTVEGTSNPNLYWYRQAAGRGLQLLFYSVGIGQISSEVPQNLSASRPQDRQFILSSKKLLLSDSGFYLCAWGGGETQYFGPGTRLLVL.

The chain employs TRBV9 and TRBJ2-7; D is ambiguous. The germline CDR1 and CDR2 sequences are SGDLS and YYNGEE. Trimming pared 4 bases from V and 6 bases from J, leaving 14 bases between. This CDR3 has 13 amino acids. CDR3 sequence reads: CASSQPDGREQYF. CDR3 nucleotide sequence: TGTGCCAGCAGCCAACCCGACGGGCGCGAGCAGTACTTC.

This chain connects TRBV7-9 to TRBJ2-7; no clear D. CDR3 length: 14 residues. Germline CDR1 and CDR2: SEHNR and FQNEAQ (reference sequence). V was pared by 5 bases and J by 2 bases, with 13 bases between. The CDR3: CASSHRTATYEQYF. The CDR3 DNA is TGTGCCAGCAGCCATCGGACGGCTACCTACGAGCAGTACTTC.

This clone showed up just a few times. The CDR3 DNA follows: TGTGCCTGGAGTGTGAGGTGGCAGAAAGAGACCCAGTACTTC. It codes for CAWSVRWQKETQYF. The J gene is TRBJ2-5, the V gene TRBV30, with D unclear. V lost 0 bases to trimming and J lost 3 bases, with 11 bases between them. The CDR3 sequence is 14 residues long. Germline CDR1 reads GTSNPN; CDR2 reads SVGIG (reference sequence). The full variable domain, rest sourced from reference TRBV30 and TRBJ2-5, is SQTIHQWPATLVQPVGSPLSLECTVEGTSNPNLYWYRQAAGRGLQLLFYSVGIGQISSEVPQNLSASRPQDRQFILSSKKLLLSDSGFYLCAWSVRWQKETQYFGPGTRLLVL.

J is TRBJ1-2 and V is TRBV14; 10 bases match TRBD1. This CDR3 comprises 18 residues. The junction had 14 bases not matched to a gene; V was cut back by 3 bases and J by 4 bases. The V gene's germline CDR1 is SGHDN and CDR2 FVKESK. Written as DNA, the CDR3 is TGTGCCAGCAGCCATCCTTTACCGGGACAGGGGTCCTCCTATGGCTACACCTTC. Its translation is CASSHPLPGQGSSYGYTF. The full variable domain, in which reference TRBV14 and TRBJ1-2 provide the parts outside the CDR3, is EAGVTQFPSHSVIEKGQTVTLRCDPISGHDNLYWYRRVMGKEIKFLLHFVKESKQDESGMPNNRFLAERTGGTYSTLKVQPAELEDSGVYFCASSHPLPGQGSSYGYTFGSGTRLTVV.

This clone appeared a few times. This chain connects TRBV2 to TRBJ1-2, with D tentatively TRBD1 (5 bases). The V gene's germline CDR1 is SNHLY and CDR2 FYNNEI. The CDR3 consists of 13 residues. The V end lost 7 bases, the J end lost 2 bases, and 11 bases lay between the germline ends. The CDR3 protein is CASTLEGNYGYTF. DNA for the CDR3: TGTGCCAGCACTCTGGAGGGGAACTATGGCTACACCTTC.

This clone turned up a few times. The J gene is TRBJ1-2, the V gene TRBV29-1; tentative D call: TRBD1 (5 bases). There are 14 residues in the CDR3. Germline V gene data show CDR1 as SQVTM and CDR2 as ANQGSEA. V was cut by 4 bases and J by 8 bases, with 20 bases left in between. CDR3 DNA: TGCAGCGTTGCGCGCGGGACCCAGCCGCGCGGCTACACCTTC. Translating gives CSVARGTQPRGYTF.

This clone has a handful of counts. The rearrangement joins TRBV11-2 to TRBJ1-4, with D possibly TRBD1 on 5 matching bases. CDR1 and CDR2 (germline): SGHAT, FQNNGV. The CDR3 spans 17 residues. The V end lost 5 bases, the J end lost 0 bases, and 16 bases lay between the germline ends. The chain's CDR3 is CASSPGVGGTTNEKLFF. CDR3 bases: TGTGCCAGCAGCCCTGGGGTCGGGGGGACAACTAATGAAAAACTGTTTTTT.

The chain links TRBV10-1 to TRBJ2-3, with D unclear. V lost 6 bases, J lost 2 bases, and 6 bases lay in between. Germline assignment: CDR1 WNHNN and CDR2 SYGVQD (reference sequence). This CDR3 is 12 amino acids long. CDR3 sequence (DNA): TGCGCCAGCAGCTTCTCCACAGATACGCAGTATTTT. Translated, it gives CASSFSTDTQYF.

The V call is TRBV7-8, the J call TRBJ1-6; D ambiguous. V was shortened by 2 bases and J by 10 bases, with 6 bases between the two germline ends. Germline V gene data show CDR1 as SGHVS and CDR2 as FQNEAQ. This CDR3 comprises 12 residues. The CDR3 loop reads CASSLTPSPLHF. CDR3 sequence (DNA): TGTGCCAGCAGCTTAACTCCCTCACCCCTCCACTTT. The variable domain in full, with the rest retrieved from reference TRBV7-8 and TRBJ1-6, is GAGVSQSPRYKVAKRGQDVALRCDPISGHVSLFWYQQALGQGPEFLTYFQNEAQLDKSGLPSDRFFAERPEGSVSTLKIQRTQQEDSAVYLCASSLTPSPLHFGNGTRLTVT.

Only a few counts were recorded for this clone. The chain is built from TRBV7-9 and TRBJ2-5, with a tentative D call TRBD2 (6 bases). Deletions cut 5 bases from V and 5 bases from J, with 15 bases between. Germline CDR1 and CDR2: SEHNR and FQNEAQ (reference sequence). The CDR3 consists of 14 residues. This chain's CDR3 is CASSRDLREETQYF. The CDR3 bases are TGTGCCAGCAGCCGGGACCTCCGGGAGGAGACCCAGTACTTC.

This clone appeared a few times. The chain joins TRBV10-3 to TRBJ2-5, with D possibly being TRBD2 (5 bases). The CDR3 loop spans 14 amino acids. Germline V lookup: CDR1 ENHRY, CDR2 SYGVKD. Trimming removed 6 bases at V and 1 base at J, with 12 bases between. For the CDR3, the DNA is TGTGCCATCAGGAGGGAGCGACTCCAAGAGACCCAGTACTTC. Translation: CAIRRERLQETQYF.

This clone was recorded a few times. The V and J genes are TRBV29-1 and TRBJ2-7; perhaps TRBD2 as D (6 bases). Germline CDR1 is SQVTM and CDR2 is ANQGSEA. Trimming took off 6 bases at V and 3 bases at J, with 12 bases between the two ends. The CDR3 runs to 12 residues. This CDR3 is CSVRDSRYEQYF. As DNA, the CDR3 is TGCAGCGTCCGGGACTCCCGCTACGAGCAGTACTTC.